The next 21 T cell receptor beta chains were all read from a single sample in a study of cytomegalovirus exposure and HLA in healthy donors. It was with 60 Vbeta and 13 Jbeta primers that the PCR ran. Generated by immunoSEQ multiplex PCR, the TCRdb table keeps only in-frame clones and is missing some. The repertoire holds about 100,000 clones, with 76% as singletons. Sequencing used PBMCs. These receptors originate from a man between 35 and 55 years old in good health and CMV-seronegative.

This clone occurred once. The V call is TRBV18, the J call TRBJ1-2; maybe TRBD1 (6 bases). There are 13 residues in the CDR3. Trimming cost V 4 bases and J 4 bases, with 10 bases left between them. Germline V gene lookup returns CDR1 KGHSH and CDR2 LQKENI. CDR3 DNA: TGTGCCAGCTCACAGGGGGAGAGCTATGGCTACACCTTC. This encodes CASSQGESYGYTF.

The genes are TRBV7-9 and TRBJ2-7; 7 bases agree with TRBD1. Germline lookup yields CDR1 SEHNR and CDR2 FQNEAQ (reference sequence). With V trimmed by 5 bases and J by 7 bases, 8 bases remained unmatched. This CDR3 contains 13 residues. The CDR3 region has the DNA TGTGCCAGCAGCCTACAGGGGACGGGGGAGCAGTACGTC. Translating gives CASSLQGTGEQYV.

As concerns this clone: A junction end diverges from the germline sequence, so it may reflect a read error. The V and J genes are TRBV5-6 and TRBJ2-6; D unclear. Germline V lookup: CDR1 SGHDT, CDR2 YYEEEE. The CDR3 is 16 amino acids. This CDR3 reads CASTLGPSSGANVLTF. CDR3 DNA sequence: TGTGCCAGCACCTTGGGTCCTAGCTCTGGGGCCAACGTCCTGACTTTC.

This clone was observed a handful of times. The V call is TRBV7-9, the J call TRBJ1-1; D unresolved. Germline V gives CDR1 SEHNR, CDR2 FQNEAQ (reference sequence). The CDR3 consists of 13 residues. Trimming shortened V by 0 bases and J by 5 bases, and 7 bases separated the two germline ends. The CDR3 protein is CASSLAPGTEAFF. CDR3 coding DNA: TGTGCCAGCAGCTTAGCTCCGGGGACTGAAGCTTTCTTT.

The V and J genes are TRBV10-3 and TRBJ1-1, with unresolved D. The germline gives CDR1 ENHRY, CDR2 SYGVKD. V lost 4 bases, J lost 5 bases, and 8 bases lay in between. This CDR3 contains 12 residues. The CDR3 here is CAISATGTEAFF. The CDR3, as DNA: TGTGCCATCAGTGCCACCGGGACTGAAGCTTTCTTT.

The chain recombines TRBV18 with TRBJ2-1, with 14 nucleotides matching TRBD2. The V gene's germline CDR1 is KGHSH and CDR2 LQKENI. The V gene end was trimmed by 5 bases and the J gene end by 2 bases; junction bases not matched to a gene: 2. The CDR3 extends over 16 amino acids. DNA of the CDR3: TGTGCCAGCTCAAAGGGACTAGCGGGGGCCTACAATGAGCAGTTCTTC. This encodes CASSKGLAGAYNEQFF.

V gene TRBV28 combines with J gene TRBJ1-3, with D perhaps matching TRBD1 (5 bases). Trimming stripped 7 bases from V and 4 bases from J, with 17 bases between. CDR1 is MDHEN, CDR2 SYDVKM, per germline. This CDR3 is 15 amino acids long. The CDR3 loop reads CASTSPRRAGNTIYF. The DNA for the CDR3 is TGTGCCAGCACCTCCCCCCGCAGGGCGGGAAACACCATATATTTT.

The V gene is TRBV19, the J gene TRBJ2-7, with 9 bases identical to TRBD1. Germline lookup yields CDR1 LNHDA and CDR2 SQIVND (reference sequence). This CDR3 spans 17 amino acids. V dropped 4 bases and J dropped 0; count of bases not matched to a gene: 10. CDR3 region: CASSSEEGTGSSYEQYV. CDR3 in DNA: TGTGCCAGTAGTAGCGAAGAGGGGACAGGGAGCTCCTACGAGCAGTACGTC.

This clone was seen a few times. V usage is TRBV6-6 and J usage is TRBJ2-3, with 13 nucleotides matching TRBD2. The V gene end was trimmed by 6 bases and the J gene end by 1 base; junction bases not matched to a gene: 1. From germline, CDR1 is MNHNY and CDR2 SVGAGI (reference sequence). The length of the CDR3 is 15 residues. The CDR3 loop is CASRLAGGRTDTQYF. The CDR3 DNA reads TGTGCCAGCAGACTAGCGGGGGGGCGCACAGATACGCAGTATTTT.

This clone was picked up one time. V gene TRBV6-5 combines with J gene TRBJ1-2; 9 bases align to TRBD1. V gave up 0 bases and J gave up 1 base; unmatched junction bases: 3. CDR1 and CDR2 (germline): MNHEY, SVGAGI. The CDR3 runs to 16 residues. The CDR3 region has the DNA TGTGCCAGCAGTTACTCGTCGACAGGGGGTAACTATGGCTACACCTTC. It is translated as CASSYSSTGGNYGYTF.

The chain joins TRBV6-6 to TRBJ2-3; the D gene is possibly TRBD1 (5 bases). CDR1 and CDR2 (germline): MNHNY, SVGAGI (reference sequence). The CDR3 contains 13 residues. V was clipped by 7 bases and J by 1 base, with 9 bases between them. The CDR3 coding sequence is TGTGCCAGCATAGGGGCAGGCACAGATACGCAGTATTTT. It is translated as CASIGAGTDTQYF.

This chain uses TRBV6-5 with TRBJ1-3, with D hard to call. Germline V gives CDR1 MNHEY, CDR2 SVGAGI. Between the trimmed V and J ends, which lost 8 bases and 1 base, there was a span of 12 bases. The CDR3 sequence is 14 residues long. The CDR3 DNA is TGTGCCAGCTTAGCCCGGGGTTCTGGAAACACCATATATTTT. Its protein product is CASLARGSGNTIYF.

V is TRBV9 and J is TRBJ2-3, with 13 bases identical to TRBD2. V lost 5 bases and J lost 0; bases outside the gene matches: 6. Germline values: CDR1 SGDLS, CDR2 YYNGEE. CDR3 length equals 17 residues. The CDR3 here is CASRGTSGASSTDTQYF. In DNA form, the CDR3 reads TGTGCCAGCAGAGGGACTAGCGGGGCCTCTAGCACAGATACGCAGTATTTT.

V usage is TRBV15 and J usage is TRBJ1-1, with a weak D call TRBD1 (5 bases). The germline gives CDR1 LNHNV, CDR2 YYDKDF (reference sequence). V gave up 1 base and J gave up 3 bases, with 12 bases separating them. The CDR3 has 15 residues. For the CDR3, the DNA is TGTGCCACCAGCAGAGCGAAGGGGTCGCACACTGAAGCTTTCTTT. Translated: CATSRAKGSHTEAFF.

This clone has just a few counts. This rearrangement joins TRBV5-4 to TRBJ1-2; 8 nucleotides agree with TRBD1. The ends lost 2 bases at V and 4 bases at J; junction bases unmatched: 7. CDR3 length equals 15 residues. The V gene's germline CDR1 is SGHNT and CDR2 YYREEE (reference sequence). CDR3 bases: TGTGCCAGCAGCTTCATGACAGGGGAAGGCTATGGCTACACCTTC. This encodes CASSFMTGEGYGYTF.

The gene calls are TRBV7-9 and TRBJ2-1; 8 bases agree with TRBD2. This CDR3 has 15 amino acids. Looked up from germline, CDR1 is SEHNR and CDR2 is FQNEAQ (reference sequence). V shed 2 bases and J 7 bases; nucleotides not matched to a gene: 7. The CDR3 spells CASSLLSGGRNEQFF. The CDR3 DNA follows: TGTGCCAGCAGCTTACTCTCGGGGGGGCGAAATGAGCAGTTCTTC. Together with reference TRBV7-9 and TRBJ2-1, the CDR3 gives the full variable domain: DTGVSQNPRHKITKRGQNVTFRCDPISEHNRLYWYRQTLGQGPEFLTYFQNEAQLEKSRLLSDRFSAERPKGSFSTLEIQRTEQGDSAMYLCASSLLSGGRNEQFFGPGTRLTVL.

V is TRBV2 and J is TRBJ2-7; perhaps TRBD1 as D (6 bases). This CDR3 has 13 residues. Trimming stripped 1 base from V and 7 bases from J, with 11 bases between. The germline CDR1 and CDR2 sequences are SNHLY and FYNNEI. The CDR3 DNA is TGTGCCAGCAGTGAAGTAGCTAGGGGGGAGCAGTACTTC. Amino acids: CASSEVARGEQYF.

This chain links TRBV15 with TRBJ2-5, with D maybe TRBD2 (6 bases). The CDR3 has 15 amino acids. The germline V gene has CDR1 LNHNV and CDR2 YYDKDF (reference sequence). With 1 base removed from V and 1 base from J, the gap between germline ends came to 10 bases. The CDR3 DNA sequence: TGTGCCACCAGCAGAGGCCGGGGGTCCCAAGAGACCCAGTACTTC. It codes for CATSRGRGSQETQYF.

The gene calls are TRBV30 and TRBJ1-2; no firm D call. Germline assignment: CDR1 GTSNPN and CDR2 SVGIG (reference sequence). This CDR3 is 13 amino acids long. V was cut by 5 bases and J by 4 bases, with 14 bases left in between. In nucleotides, the CDR3 is TGTGCCTGGGTCCGAGGGAGCAGCTATGGCTACACCTTC. Translation gives CAWVRGSSYGYTF.

This chain joins TRBV11-2 and TRBJ2-1, with D possibly matching TRBD2 (6 bases). V lost 2 bases and J 10 bases, leaving 12 bases between the germline ends. The CDR3 covers 13 residues. Per the germline V gene, CDR1 is SGHAT and CDR2 is FQNNGV. The CDR3 loop is CASSLIRAGEQFF. The DNA of the CDR3 is TGTGCCAGCAGCTTAATTCGGGCGGGGGAGCAGTTCTTC.

This chain uses TRBV7-9 with TRBJ2-5, with D possibly TRBD1 on 6 matching bases. Deletions cut 9 bases from V and 2 bases from J, with 13 bases between. This CDR3 has 13 amino acids. Looked up from germline, CDR1 is SEHNR and CDR2 is FQNEAQ (reference sequence). The DNA for the CDR3 is TGTGCCAGTAAAGGACAGAGTCAAGAGACCCAGTACTTC. Encoded protein: CASKGQSQETQYF.